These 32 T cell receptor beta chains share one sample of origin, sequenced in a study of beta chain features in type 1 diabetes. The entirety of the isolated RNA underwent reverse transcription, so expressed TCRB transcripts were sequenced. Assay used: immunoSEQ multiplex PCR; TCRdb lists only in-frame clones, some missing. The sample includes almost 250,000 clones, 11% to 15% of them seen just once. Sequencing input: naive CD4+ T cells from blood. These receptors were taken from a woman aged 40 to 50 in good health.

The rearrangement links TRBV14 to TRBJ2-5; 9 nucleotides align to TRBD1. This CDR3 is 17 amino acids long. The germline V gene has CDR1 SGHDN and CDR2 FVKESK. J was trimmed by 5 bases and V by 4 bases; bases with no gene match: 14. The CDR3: CASSPWPGQGLPETQYF. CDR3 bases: TGTGCCAGCAGCCCCTGGCCAGGACAGGGGCTTCCCGAGACCCAGTACTTC.

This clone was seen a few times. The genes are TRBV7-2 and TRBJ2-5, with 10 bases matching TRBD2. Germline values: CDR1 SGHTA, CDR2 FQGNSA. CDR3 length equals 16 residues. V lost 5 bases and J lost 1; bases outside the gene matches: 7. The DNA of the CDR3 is TGTGCCAGCAGCCCAAGGACTAGCGGTTCCCAAGAGACCCAGTACTTC. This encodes CASSPRTSGSQETQYF.

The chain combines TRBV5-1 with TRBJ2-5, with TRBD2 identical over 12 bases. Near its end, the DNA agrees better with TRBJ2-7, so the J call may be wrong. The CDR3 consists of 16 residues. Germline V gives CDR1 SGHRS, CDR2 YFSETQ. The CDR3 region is CASSADPSGGAYEQYF. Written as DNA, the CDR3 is TGCGCCAGCAGCGCCGACCCTAGCGGGGGGGCCTACGAGCAGTACTTC.

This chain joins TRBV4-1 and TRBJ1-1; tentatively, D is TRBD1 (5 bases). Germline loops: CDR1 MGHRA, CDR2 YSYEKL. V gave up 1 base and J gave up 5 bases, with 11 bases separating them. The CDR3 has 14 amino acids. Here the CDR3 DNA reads TGCGCCAGCAGCCAAGCCGGGGGGAGAACTGAAGCTTTCTTT. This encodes CASSQAGGRTEAFF.

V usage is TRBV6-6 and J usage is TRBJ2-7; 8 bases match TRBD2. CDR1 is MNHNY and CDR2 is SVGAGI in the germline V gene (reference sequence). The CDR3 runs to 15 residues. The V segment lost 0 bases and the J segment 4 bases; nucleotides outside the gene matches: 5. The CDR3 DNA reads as TGTGCCAGCAGTTACTCGGGCGGGGGGCTGTACGAGCAGTACTTC. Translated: CASSYSGGGLYEQYF.

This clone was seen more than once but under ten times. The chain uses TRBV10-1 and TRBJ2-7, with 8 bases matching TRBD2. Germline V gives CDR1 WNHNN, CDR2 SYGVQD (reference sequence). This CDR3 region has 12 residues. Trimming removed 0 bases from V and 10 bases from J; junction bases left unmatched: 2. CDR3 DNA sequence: TGCGCCAGCAGTGAGTCAGGACTAGCTCAGTACTTC. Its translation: CASSESGLAQYF.

CDR3 region: CASTPQGRGYTF. CDR3 nucleotide sequence: TGTGCCAGCACCCCACAGGGTCGGGGCTACACCTTC. The genes are TRBV6-1 and TRBJ1-2; possibly TRBD1 for D (6 bases). This CDR3 has 12 amino acids. Trimming removed 7 bases from V and 8 bases from J, with 14 bases in between. CDR1 and CDR2 from the germline V gene are MNHNS and SASEGT.

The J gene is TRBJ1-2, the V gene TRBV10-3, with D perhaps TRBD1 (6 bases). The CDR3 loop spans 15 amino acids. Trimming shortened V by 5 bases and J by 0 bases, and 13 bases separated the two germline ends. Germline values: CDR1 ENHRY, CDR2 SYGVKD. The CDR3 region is CAISTTGTTNYGYTF. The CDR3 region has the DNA TGTGCCATCAGTACCACCGGGACAACTAACTATGGCTACACCTTC.

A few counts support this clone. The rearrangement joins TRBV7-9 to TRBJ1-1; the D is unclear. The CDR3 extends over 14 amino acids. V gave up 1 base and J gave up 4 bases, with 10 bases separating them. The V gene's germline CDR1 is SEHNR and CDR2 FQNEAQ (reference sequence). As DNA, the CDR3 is TGTGCCAGCAGCTTAGATGAGTTGCGCACTGAAGCTTTCTTT. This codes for CASSLDELRTEAFF.

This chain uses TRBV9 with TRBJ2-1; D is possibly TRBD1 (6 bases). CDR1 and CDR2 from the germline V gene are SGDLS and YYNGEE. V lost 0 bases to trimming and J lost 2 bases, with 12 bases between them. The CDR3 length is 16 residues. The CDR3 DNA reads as TGTGCCAGCAGCGTAGGTGGGGACACAGCCTACAATGAGCAGTTCTTC. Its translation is CASSVGGDTAYNEQFF.

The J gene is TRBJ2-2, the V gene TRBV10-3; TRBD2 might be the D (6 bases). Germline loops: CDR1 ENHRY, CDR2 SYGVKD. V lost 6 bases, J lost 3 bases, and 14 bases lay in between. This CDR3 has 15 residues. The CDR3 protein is CAIRPRDSDTGELFF. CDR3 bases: TGTGCCATCAGGCCCAGGGACTCGGACACCGGGGAGCTGTTTTTT.

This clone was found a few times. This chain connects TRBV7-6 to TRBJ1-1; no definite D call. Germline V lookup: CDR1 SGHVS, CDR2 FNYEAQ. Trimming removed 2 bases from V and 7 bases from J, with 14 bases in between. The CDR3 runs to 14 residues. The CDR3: CASSLSMEGIEAFF. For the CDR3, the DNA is TGTGCCAGCAGCTTATCCATGGAGGGCATTGAAGCTTTCTTT.

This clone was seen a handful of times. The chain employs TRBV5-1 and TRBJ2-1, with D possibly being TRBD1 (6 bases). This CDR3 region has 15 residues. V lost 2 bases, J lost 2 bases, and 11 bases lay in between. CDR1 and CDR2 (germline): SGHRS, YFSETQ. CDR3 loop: CASSFTGSPYNEQFF. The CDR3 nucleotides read TGCGCCAGCAGCTTCACAGGGTCCCCCTACAATGAGCAGTTCTTC.

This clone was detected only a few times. The CDR3 DNA is TGCGCCAGCAGCTCTAGCGGGGGGTACAATGAGCAGTTCTTC. Amino acids: CASSSSGGYNEQFF. V gene TRBV5-1 combines with J gene TRBJ2-1; TRBD2 agrees at 11 bases. The V segment lost 3 bases and the J segment 4 bases; nucleotides outside the gene matches: 0. Germline V lookup: CDR1 SGHRS, CDR2 YFSETQ. The CDR3 has 14 amino acids. The whole variable domain, remainder taken from reference TRBV5-1 and TRBJ2-1, is KAGVTQTPRYLIKTRGQQVTLSCSPISGHRSVSWYQQTPGQGLQFLFEYFSETQRNKGNFPGRFSGRQFSNSRSEMNVSTLELGDSALYLCASSSSGGYNEQFFGPGTRLTVL.

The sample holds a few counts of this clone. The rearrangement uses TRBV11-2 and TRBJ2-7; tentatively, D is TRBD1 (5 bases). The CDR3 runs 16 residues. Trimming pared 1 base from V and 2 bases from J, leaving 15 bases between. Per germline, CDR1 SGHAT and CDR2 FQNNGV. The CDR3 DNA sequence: TGTGCCAGCAGCTTAGGCGGATCTAGGGGCGCCTACGAGCAGTACTTC. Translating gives CASSLGGSRGAYEQYF.

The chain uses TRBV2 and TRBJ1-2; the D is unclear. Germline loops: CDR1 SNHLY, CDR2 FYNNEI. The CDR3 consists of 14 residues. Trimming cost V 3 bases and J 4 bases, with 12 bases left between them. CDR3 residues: CASSEEGAVYGYTF. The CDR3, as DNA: TGTGCCAGCAGTGAGGAGGGCGCCGTCTATGGCTACACCTTC.

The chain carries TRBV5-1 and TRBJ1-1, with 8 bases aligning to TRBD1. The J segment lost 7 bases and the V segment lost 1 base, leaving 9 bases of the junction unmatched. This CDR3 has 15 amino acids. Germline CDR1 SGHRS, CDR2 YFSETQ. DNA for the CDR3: TGCGCCAGCAGCTTGACAGGGGGACTCCCCCTTGAAGCTTTCTTT. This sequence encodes CASSLTGGLPLEAFF.

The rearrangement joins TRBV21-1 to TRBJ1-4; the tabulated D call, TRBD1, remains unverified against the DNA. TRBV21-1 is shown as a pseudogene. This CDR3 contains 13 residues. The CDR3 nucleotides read TGTGCTCACAGACGGGACAGGGTTGAAAAACTGTTTTTT. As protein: CAHRRDRVEKLFF.

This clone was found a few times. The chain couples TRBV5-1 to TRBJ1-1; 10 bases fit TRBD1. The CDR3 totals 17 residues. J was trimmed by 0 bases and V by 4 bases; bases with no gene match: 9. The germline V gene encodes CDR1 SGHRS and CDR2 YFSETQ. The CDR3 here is CASSMDRGGPMNTEAFF. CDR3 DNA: TGCGCCAGCAGCATGGACAGGGGGGGTCCCATGAACACTGAAGCTTTCTTT.

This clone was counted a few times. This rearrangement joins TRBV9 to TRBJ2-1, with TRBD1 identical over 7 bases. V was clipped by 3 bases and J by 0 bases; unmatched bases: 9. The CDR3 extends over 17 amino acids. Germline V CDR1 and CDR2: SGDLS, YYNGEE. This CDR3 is CASSGSLGTDSYNEQFF. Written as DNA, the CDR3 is TGTGCCAGCAGCGGTAGTTTAGGGACAGACTCCTACAATGAGCAGTTCTTC.

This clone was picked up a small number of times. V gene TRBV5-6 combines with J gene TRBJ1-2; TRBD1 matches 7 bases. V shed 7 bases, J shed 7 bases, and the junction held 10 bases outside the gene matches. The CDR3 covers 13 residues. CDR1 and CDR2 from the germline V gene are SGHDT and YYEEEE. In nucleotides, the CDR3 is TGTGCCAGCCGTTCCAATGACAGGGCTGGCTACACCTTC. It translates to CASRSNDRAGYTF.

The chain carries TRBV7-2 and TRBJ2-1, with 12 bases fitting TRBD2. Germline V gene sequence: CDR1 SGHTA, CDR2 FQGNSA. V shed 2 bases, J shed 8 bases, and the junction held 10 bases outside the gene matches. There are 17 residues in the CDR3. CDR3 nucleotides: TGTGCCAGCAGCTTAAGGGCTAGCGGGGGGGCCGGGTATGAGCAGTTCTTC. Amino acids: CASSLRASGGAGYEQFF.

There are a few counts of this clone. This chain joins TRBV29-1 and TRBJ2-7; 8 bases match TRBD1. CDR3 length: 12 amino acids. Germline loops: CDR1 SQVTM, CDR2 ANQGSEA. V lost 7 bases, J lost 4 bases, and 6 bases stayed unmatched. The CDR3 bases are TGCAGCGGTAGGACAGGGATTTACGAGCAGTACTTC. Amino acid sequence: CSGRTGIYEQYF.

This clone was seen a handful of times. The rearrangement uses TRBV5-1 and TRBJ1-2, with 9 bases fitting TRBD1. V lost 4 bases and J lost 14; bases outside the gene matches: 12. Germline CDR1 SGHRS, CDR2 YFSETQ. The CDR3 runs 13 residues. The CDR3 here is CASSPGQGTTSTF. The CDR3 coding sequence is TGCGCCAGCAGCCCGGGACAGGGTACGACCTCTACCTTC.

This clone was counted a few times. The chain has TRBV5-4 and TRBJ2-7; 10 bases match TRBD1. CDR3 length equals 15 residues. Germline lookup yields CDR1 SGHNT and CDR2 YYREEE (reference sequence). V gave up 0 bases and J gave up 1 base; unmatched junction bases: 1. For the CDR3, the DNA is TGTGCCAGCAGCTTGGCGGGACAGGGGTCCTACGAGCAGTACTTC. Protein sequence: CASSLAGQGSYEQYF.

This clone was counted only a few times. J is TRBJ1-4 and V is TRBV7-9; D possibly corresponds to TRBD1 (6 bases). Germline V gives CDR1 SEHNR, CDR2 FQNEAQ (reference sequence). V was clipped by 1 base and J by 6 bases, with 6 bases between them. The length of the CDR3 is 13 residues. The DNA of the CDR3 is TGTGCCAGCAGCTTAGGGACAGATGAAAAACTGTTTTTT. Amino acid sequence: CASSLGTDEKLFF. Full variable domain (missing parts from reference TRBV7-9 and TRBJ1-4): DTGVSQNPRHKITKRGQNVTFRCDPISEHNRLYWYRQTLGQGPEFLTYFQNEAQLEKSRLLSDRFSAERPKGSFSTLEIQRTEQGDSAMYLCASSLGTDEKLFFGSGTQLSVL.

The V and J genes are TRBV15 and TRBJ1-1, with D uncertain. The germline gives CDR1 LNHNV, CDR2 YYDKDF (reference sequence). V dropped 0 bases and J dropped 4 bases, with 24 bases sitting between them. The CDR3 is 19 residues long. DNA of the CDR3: TGTGCCACCAGCAGAGATCGAGGTTCCGGGTATCGGATTTCCACTGAAGCTTTCTTT. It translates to CATSRDRGSGYRISTEAFF. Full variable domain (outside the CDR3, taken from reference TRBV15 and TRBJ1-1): DAMVIQNPRYQVTQFGKPVTLSCSQTLNHNVMYWYQQKSSQAPKLLFHYYDKDFNNEADTPDNFQSRRPNTSFCFLDIRSPGLGDTAMYLCATSRDRGSGYRISTEAFFGQGTRLTVV.

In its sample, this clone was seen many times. This chain's CDR3 is CASSLGGTREYF. DNA for the CDR3: TGTGCCAGCAGCTTAGGGGGGACAAGGGAGTACTTC. V is TRBV7-9 and J is TRBJ2-4, with a tentative D call TRBD1 (6 bases). Trimming shortened V by 1 base and J by 14 bases, and 12 bases separated the two germline ends. Germline V gene data show CDR1 as SEHNR and CDR2 as FQNEAQ (reference sequence). This CDR3 spans 12 amino acids.

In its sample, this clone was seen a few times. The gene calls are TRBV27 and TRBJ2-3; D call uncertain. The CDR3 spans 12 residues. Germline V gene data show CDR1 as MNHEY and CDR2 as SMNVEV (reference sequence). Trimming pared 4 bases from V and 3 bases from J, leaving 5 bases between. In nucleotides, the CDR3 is TGTGCCAGCAGTTCCGCGACAGATACGCAGTATTTT. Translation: CASSSATDTQYF.

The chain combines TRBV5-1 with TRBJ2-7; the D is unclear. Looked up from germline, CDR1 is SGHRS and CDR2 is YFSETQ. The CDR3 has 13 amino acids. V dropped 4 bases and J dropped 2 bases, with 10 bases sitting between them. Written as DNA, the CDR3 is TGCGCCAGCAGCCCAGTCGTTCCCTACGAGCAGTACTTC. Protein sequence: CASSPVVPYEQYF. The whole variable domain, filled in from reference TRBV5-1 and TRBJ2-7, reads KAGVTQTPRYLIKTRGQQVTLSCSPISGHRSVSWYQQTPGQGLQFLFEYFSETQRNKGNFPGRFSGRQFSNSRSEMNVSTLELGDSALYLCASSPVVPYEQYFGPGTRLTVT.

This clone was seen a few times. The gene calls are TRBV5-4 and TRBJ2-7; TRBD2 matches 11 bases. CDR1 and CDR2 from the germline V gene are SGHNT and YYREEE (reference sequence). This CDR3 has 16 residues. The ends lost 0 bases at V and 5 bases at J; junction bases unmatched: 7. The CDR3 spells CASSLGGSGGAHEQYF. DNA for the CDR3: TGTGCCAGCAGCTTGGGCGGTAGCGGGGGGGCCCACGAGCAGTACTTC.

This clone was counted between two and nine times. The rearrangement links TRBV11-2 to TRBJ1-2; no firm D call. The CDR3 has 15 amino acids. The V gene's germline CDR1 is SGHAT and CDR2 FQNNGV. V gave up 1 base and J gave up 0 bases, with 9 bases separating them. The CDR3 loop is CASSLGAVPNYGYTF. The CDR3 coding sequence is TGTGCCAGCAGCTTAGGGGCAGTCCCTAACTATGGCTACACCTTC.